What follows is one T cell receptor beta chain and its context. The germline V and J ends were trimmed by 2 bases and 7 bases, with 21 bases remaining between them. Germline V CDR1 and CDR2: SGHNT, YYREEE (reference sequence). The CDR3 has 16 amino acids. These data come from a study of shared clonotypes between healthy human individuals. Assay runs were performed at deep level. Sequencing was performed with immunoSEQ multiplex PCR; in TCRdb, only in-frame clones are kept and a portion is missing. This sample has approximately 110,000 clones, with about 66% found just once. The sequenced sample was memory CD8+ T cells sorted from blood. Subset denoted: CD45RO+ cells pooled with CCR7-negative TemRA cells. This TCR came from a woman under 40 in good health. This rearrangement joins TRBV5-4 to TRBJ1-1; possible D gene TRBD1, 6 bases. As DNA, the CDR3 is TGTGCCAGCAGCTTTACGGACCCGGGGGCCCTAGATGAAGCTTTCTTT. It is translated as CASSFTDPGALDEAFF.